This TCR beta chain appears in the sequencing data of a study of blood T cells in healthy people across ages. Together with a sample-barcoded 5' primer, a J-beta primer mix was included in a second PCR lasting about 6 to 12 cycles. Via MiXCR, TCRdb re-called the 5' RACE reads, giving one row per CDR3 protein. The sample yields under 2 million distinct CDR3 sequences, almost 35% seen once. This clonotype was observed a handful of times. This CDR3 has 13 residues. V was pared by 0 bases and J by 10 bases, with 10 bases between. The genes are TRBV12-3 or TRBV12-4 and TRBJ2-1; D unclear. The material sequenced was blood. The receptor's source is a woman aged 25 to 39 in good health. The chain's CDR3 is CASSLAGTREQFF. Here the CDR3 DNA reads TGTGCCAGCAGTTTAGCGGGCACAAGAGAGCAGTTCTTC.